This T cell receptor beta chain is from a study of blood T cell repertoires in COVID-19. Background on the study: The United States, Italy and Spain were the sources of the acute and convalescent COVID-19 samples.

In this sample, this clone turned up once. The CDR3 runs 16 residues. Losses at the gene ends were 2 bases for V and 0 bases for J; bases not matched to a gene: 5. CDR1 is LGHDT and CDR2 is YNNKEL in the germline V gene (reference sequence). Using immunoSEQ multiplex PCR, the repertoire was profiled, and TCRdb retains in-frame clones only, with some absent. The sample has about 250,000 clones, about nine tenths seen once; the top ten hold just over 2.5%. The clonotype comes from a woman in her 30s with acute COVID-19. The V call is TRBV3-1 (or the pseudogene TRBV3-2), the J call TRBJ2-3; 7 nucleotides match TRBD1. Source material: PBMCs or T cells enriched from blood (not recorded which). In DNA, the CDR3 is TGTGCCAGCAGCCAATCACCGGGACAGAGCACAGATACGCAGTATTTT. Amino acid sequence: CASSQSPGQSTDTQYF.